This T cell receptor beta chain emerged from a study of blood T cell repertoires in COVID-19. Study at large: Donors in the United States, Italy and Spain gave samples during acute or convalescent COVID-19. Sample material is recorded as cDNA or gDNA derived from T cells, B-cell-depleted T cells, or PBMCs.

This clone was seen only a few times. As handled by the study authors: Estimates of nucleated cell counts were drawn from the amplification of reference gene primers. Generated by immunoSEQ multiplex PCR, the TCRdb table keeps only in-frame clones and is missing some. The DNA gave D and trimming, while V, J and clone size come from that table. The table has 200,000 to 300,000 clones, under 90% seen once; the top ten hold 4.2%. J gave up 4 bases and V 5 bases, and 12 bases lay outside the gene matches. CDR3 size: 18 residues. CDR1 and CDR2 (germline): PRHDT, FYEKMQ (reference sequence). The clonotype was recovered from a man in his 60s with acute or convalescent COVID-19. Sample: peripheral blood. This chain links TRBV13 with TRBJ2-1; TRBD2 matches at 12 bases. The CDR3 DNA reads TGTGCCAGCAGCCTCTCCTGGACTAGCGGGAAACGATACAATGAGCAGTTCTTC. Encoded protein: CASSLSWTSGKRYNEQFF.